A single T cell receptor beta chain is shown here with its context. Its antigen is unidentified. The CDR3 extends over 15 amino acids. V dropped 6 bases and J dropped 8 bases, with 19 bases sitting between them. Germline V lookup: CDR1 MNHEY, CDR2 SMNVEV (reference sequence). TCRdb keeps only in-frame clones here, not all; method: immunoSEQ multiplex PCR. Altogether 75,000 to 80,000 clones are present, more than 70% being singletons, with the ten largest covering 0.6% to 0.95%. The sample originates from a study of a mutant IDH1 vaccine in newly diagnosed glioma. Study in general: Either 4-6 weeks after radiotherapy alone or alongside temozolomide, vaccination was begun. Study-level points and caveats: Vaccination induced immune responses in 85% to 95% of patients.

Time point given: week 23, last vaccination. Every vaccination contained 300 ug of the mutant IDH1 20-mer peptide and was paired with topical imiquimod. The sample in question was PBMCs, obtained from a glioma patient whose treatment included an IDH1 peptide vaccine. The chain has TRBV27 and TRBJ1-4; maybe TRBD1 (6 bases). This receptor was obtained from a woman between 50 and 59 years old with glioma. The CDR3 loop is CASRRSGTRIEKLFF. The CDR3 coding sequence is TGTGCCAGCAGACGCTCCGGGACAAGGATCGAAAAACTGTTTTTT.